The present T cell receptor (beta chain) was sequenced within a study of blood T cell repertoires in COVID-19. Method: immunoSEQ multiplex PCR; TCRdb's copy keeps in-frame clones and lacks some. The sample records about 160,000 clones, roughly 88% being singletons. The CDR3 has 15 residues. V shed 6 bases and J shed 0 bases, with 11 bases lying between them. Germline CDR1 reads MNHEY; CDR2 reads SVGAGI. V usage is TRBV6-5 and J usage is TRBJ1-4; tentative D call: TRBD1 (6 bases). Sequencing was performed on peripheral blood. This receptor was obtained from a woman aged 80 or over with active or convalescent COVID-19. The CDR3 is CASRREGATNEKLFF. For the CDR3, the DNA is TGTGCCAGCAGGAGGGAGGGGGCAACTAATGAAAAACTGTTTTTT.